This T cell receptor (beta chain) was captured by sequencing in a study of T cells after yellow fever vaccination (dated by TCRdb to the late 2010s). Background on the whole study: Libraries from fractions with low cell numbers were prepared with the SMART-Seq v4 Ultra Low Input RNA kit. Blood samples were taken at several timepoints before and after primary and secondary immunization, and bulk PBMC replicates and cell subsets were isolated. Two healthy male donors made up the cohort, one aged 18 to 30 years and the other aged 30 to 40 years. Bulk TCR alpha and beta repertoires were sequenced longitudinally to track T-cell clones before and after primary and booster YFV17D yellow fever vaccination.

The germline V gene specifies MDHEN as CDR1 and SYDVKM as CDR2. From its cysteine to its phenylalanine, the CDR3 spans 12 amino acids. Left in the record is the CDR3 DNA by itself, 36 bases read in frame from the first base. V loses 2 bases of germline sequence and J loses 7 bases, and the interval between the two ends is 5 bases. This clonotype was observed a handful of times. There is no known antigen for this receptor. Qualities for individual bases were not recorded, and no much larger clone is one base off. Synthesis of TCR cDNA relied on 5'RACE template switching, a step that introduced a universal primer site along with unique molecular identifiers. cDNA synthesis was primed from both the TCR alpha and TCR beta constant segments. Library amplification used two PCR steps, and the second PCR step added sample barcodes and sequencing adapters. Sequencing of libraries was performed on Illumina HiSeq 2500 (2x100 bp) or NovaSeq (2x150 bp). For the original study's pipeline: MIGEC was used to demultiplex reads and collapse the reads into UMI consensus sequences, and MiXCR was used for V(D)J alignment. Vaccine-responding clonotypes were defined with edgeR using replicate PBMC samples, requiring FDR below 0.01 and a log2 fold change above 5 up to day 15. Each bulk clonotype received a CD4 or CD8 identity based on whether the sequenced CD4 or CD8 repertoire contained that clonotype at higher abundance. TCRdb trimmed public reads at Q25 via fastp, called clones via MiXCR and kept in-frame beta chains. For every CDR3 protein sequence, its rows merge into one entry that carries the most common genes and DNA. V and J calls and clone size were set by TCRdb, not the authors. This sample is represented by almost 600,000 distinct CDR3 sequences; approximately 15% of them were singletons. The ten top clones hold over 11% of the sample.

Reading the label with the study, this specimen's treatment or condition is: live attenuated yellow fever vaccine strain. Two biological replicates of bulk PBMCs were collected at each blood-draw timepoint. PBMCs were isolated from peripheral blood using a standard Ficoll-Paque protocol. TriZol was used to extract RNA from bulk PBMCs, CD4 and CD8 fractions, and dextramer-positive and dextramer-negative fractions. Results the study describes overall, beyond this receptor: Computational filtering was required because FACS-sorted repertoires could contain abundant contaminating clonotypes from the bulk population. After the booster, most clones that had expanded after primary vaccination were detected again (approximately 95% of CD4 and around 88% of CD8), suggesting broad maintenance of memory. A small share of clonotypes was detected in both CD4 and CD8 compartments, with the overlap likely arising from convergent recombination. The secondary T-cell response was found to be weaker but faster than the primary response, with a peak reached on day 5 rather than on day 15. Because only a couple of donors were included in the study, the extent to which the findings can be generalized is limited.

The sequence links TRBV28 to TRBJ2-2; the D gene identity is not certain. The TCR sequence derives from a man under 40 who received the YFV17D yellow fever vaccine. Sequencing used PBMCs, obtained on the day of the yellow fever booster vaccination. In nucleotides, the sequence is TGTGCCAGCAGTTTACCGGGCGGGGAGCTGTTTTTT. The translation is CASSLPGGELFF.